The 8 T cell receptor beta chains reported below all come from one sample, sequenced in a study of shared clonotypes between healthy human individuals. The method was immunoSEQ multiplex PCR; TCRdb's version includes in-frame clones alone and lacks a portion of them. The table has about 980,000 clones, less than 85% seen once; the top ten hold about 1.5%. The sample was memory CD4+ T cells sorted from blood. Subset denoted: CD45RA-negative fraction. The receptors derive from a man aged 18 to 35 in good health.

This sequence joins TRBV6-1 and TRBJ2-7, with D maybe TRBD2 (6 bases). Germline V lookup: CDR1 MNHNS, CDR2 SASEGT. Deletions cut 3 bases from V and 4 bases from J, with 16 bases between. The CDR3 runs 15 residues. The CDR3 spells CASSDPSRGWYEQYF. In nucleotides, the CDR3 is TGTGCCAGCAGTGATCCCTCTCGGGGGTGGTACGAGCAGTACTTC.

The V call is TRBV11-2, the J call TRBJ1-6; tentatively, D is TRBD1 (6 bases). The CDR3 runs 15 residues. V was shortened by 1 base and J by 7 bases, with 11 bases between the two germline ends. CDR1 SGHAT and CDR2 FQNNGV come from the germline V gene. CDR3 sequence (DNA): TGTGCCAGCAGCTTAGTTGGACAGCAGAATTCACCCCTCCACTTT. Translation: CASSLVGQQNSPLHF.

This sequence joins TRBV2 and TRBJ1-1, with a weak D call TRBD1 (5 bases). The CDR3 totals 13 residues. CDR1 and CDR2 (germline): SNHLY, FYNNEI. V lost 3 bases and J lost 10, with 15 bases in between. For the CDR3, the DNA is TGTGCCAGCAGTGATTCGGGCCCGGGGACAGCTTTCTTT. Encoded protein: CASSDSGPGTAFF.

This chain uses TRBV28 with TRBJ1-5; D might be TRBD1 (6 bases). Trimming took off 6 bases at V and 0 bases at J, with 18 bases between the two ends. CDR1 MDHEN and CDR2 SYDVKM come from the germline V gene. This CDR3 is built from 17 residues. The CDR3: CASRQGGNDHSNQPQHF. CDR3 sequence (DNA): TGTGCCAGCAGACAGGGCGGCAATGACCATAGCAATCAGCCCCAGCATTTT.

The V and J genes are TRBV29-1 and TRBJ1-5; 8 nucleotides align to TRBD1. The V segment lost 7 bases and the J segment 3 bases; nucleotides outside the gene matches: 8. Germline-derived CDR1 and CDR2 are SQVTM and ANQGSEA. This CDR3 contains 14 residues. CDR3 bases: TGCAGCGCCGGCGGACAGGGCGACAATCAGCCCCAGCATTTT. Its protein product is CSAGGQGDNQPQHF.

The V and J genes are TRBV2 and TRBJ2-3; D may match TRBD1 or TRBD2 (5 bases each). Trimming left V 7 bases short and J 4 bases short, with 18 bases between. The CDR3 has 15 amino acids. The V gene's germline CDR1 is SNHLY and CDR2 FYNNEI. This CDR3 reads CASKLEGLRADTQYF. Here the CDR3 DNA reads TGTGCCAGCAAGTTAGAGGGGTTGAGGGCAGATACGCAGTATTTT. The complete variable domain, with remaining parts taken from reference TRBV2 and TRBJ2-3, reads EPEVTQTPSHQVTQMGQEVILRCVPISNHLYFYWYRQILGQKVEFLVSFYNNEISEKSEIFDDQFSVERPDGSNFTLKIRSTKLEDSAMYFCASKLEGLRADTQYFGPGTRLTVL.

V and J are TRBV30 and TRBJ1-3, with D maybe TRBD1 (6 bases). Germline V gene data show CDR1 as GTSNPN and CDR2 as SVGIG (reference sequence). The CDR3 consists of 14 residues. The V and J ends lost 8 bases and 0 bases respectively, with 14 bases between them. The CDR3 protein is CAQTPDSSGNTIYF. Written as DNA, the CDR3 is TGTGCCCAGACCCCGGACAGCTCTGGAAACACCATATATTTT.

This clone was observed a handful of times. V usage is TRBV7-2 and J usage is TRBJ1-2; no reliable D call. The CDR3 runs 17 residues. The V gene's germline CDR1 is SGHTA and CDR2 FQGNSA. V dropped 5 bases and J dropped 2 bases, with 21 bases sitting between them. CDR3 amino acids: CASSAHLEGRRNYGYTF. DNA of the CDR3: TGTGCCAGCAGCGCCCACCTAGAGGGTCGCAGAAACTATGGCTACACCTTC.